Listed below are T cell receptor beta chains from one sample, sequenced in a study of identical twins. MiXCR, run by TCRdb on the 5' RACE reads, gives a single entry per CDR3 protein. The table lists 220,000 or so distinct CDR3 sequences, approximately 7% of them singletons. The same specimen was also included in a second study, on yellow fever vaccine responses in identical twins.

Sequenced: memory (CD45RO+) T cells sorted from blood. These receptors were obtained from a woman aged 18-35 years in good health. Each CDR3 is given with its conserved first and last residue. D genes are given only for firm matches. Size is omitted from some rows. Given values are once, few, many or a class for expanded clones.

J gene: TRBJ2-2; D gene: -; clone size: -; V gene: TRBV6-4; CDR3 DNA: TGTGCCAGCAGCCCCCTGCAGGGGAACACCGGGGAGCTGTTTTTT; CDR3 protein: CASSPLQGNTGELFF
J gene: TRBJ2-1; D gene: TRBD2; clone size: many; V gene: TRBV12-3/TRBV12-4; CDR3 DNA: TGTGCCAGCAGATACCTAGCGGGAGGGCCGGGTGAGCAGTTCTTC; CDR3 protein: CASRYLAGGPGEQFF
J gene: TRBJ2-1; D gene: TRBD2; clone size: few; V gene: TRBV7-2; CDR3 DNA: TGTGCCAGCAGCTTAGGACCACTAGCGACTTATGAGCAGTTCTTC; CDR3 protein: CASSLGPLATYEQFF
J gene: TRBJ2-3; D gene: TRBD2; clone size: few; V gene: TRBV7-3; CDR3 DNA: TGTGCCAGCAGCTTAATAGCGGGAAAAGCAGATACGCAGTATTTT; CDR3 protein: CASSLIAGKADTQYF
J gene: TRBJ2-7; D gene: TRBD1; clone size: few; V gene: TRBV10-3; CDR3 DNA: TGTGCCGCCCGACAGGGAAACGAGCAGTACTTC; CDR3 protein: CAARQGNEQYF
J gene: TRBJ2-7; D gene: -; clone size: many; V gene: TRBV3-1; CDR3 DNA: TGTGCCAGCAGCCTCGGCGGGGTTGGTGTAGGCGAGCAGTACTTC; CDR3 protein: CASSLGGVGVGEQYF
J gene: TRBJ2-2; D gene: TRBD2; clone size: many; V gene: TRBV24-1; CDR3 DNA: TGTGCCACCAGTGGTGGAGGAATAGCGGGAGGCGGTTACACCGGGGAGCTGTTTTTT; CDR3 protein: CATSGGGIAGGGYTGELFF
J gene: TRBJ2-1; D gene: -; clone size: many; V gene: TRBV3-1; CDR3 DNA: TGTGCCAGCAGCCACCTGGGGGGCTCCTACAATGAGCAGTTCTTC; CDR3 protein: CASSHLGGSYNEQFF
J gene: TRBJ2-1; D gene: TRBD2; clone size: -; V gene: TRBV15; CDR3 DNA: TGTGCCACCAGCTACAGGTTGGGGGAGGGATGGGGAAACAATGAGCAGTTCTTC; CDR3 protein: CATSYRLGEGWGNNEQFF
J gene: TRBJ1-4; D gene: -; clone size: -; V gene: TRBV5-1; CDR3 DNA: TGCGCCAGCAGCTTGGTAGCAACTAATGAAAAACTGTTTTTT; CDR3 protein: CASSLVATNEKLFF
J gene: TRBJ2-6; D gene: -; clone size: -; V gene: TRBV12-3/TRBV12-4; CDR3 DNA: TGTGCCAGCAGACCTACAGGAACCTCTGGGGCCAACGTCCTGACTTTC; CDR3 protein: CASRPTGTSGANVLTF
J gene: TRBJ2-7; D gene: -; clone size: -; V gene: TRBV7-6; CDR3 DNA: TGTGCCAGCAGCCCAGGGGTTACGGGAGAGGGGGCCTACGAGCAGTACTTC; CDR3 protein: CASSPGVTGEGAYEQYF
J gene: TRBJ1-1; D gene: -; clone size: many; V gene: TRBV5-1; CDR3 DNA: TGCGCCAGCAGCTTCAGGCAGGGGAACACTGAAGCTTTCTTT; CDR3 protein: CASSFRQGNTEAFF
J gene: TRBJ2-7; D gene: -; clone size: few; V gene: TRBV20-1; CDR3 DNA: TGCAGTGCTAGAGTGGGGACCCCGCAGTACTTC; CDR3 protein: CSARVGTPQYF
J gene: TRBJ2-1; D gene: -; clone size: many; V gene: TRBV11-2; CDR3 DNA: TGTGCCAGCAGCTTAGAGGGCTCCTACAATGAGCAGTTCTTC; CDR3 protein: CASSLEGSYNEQFF
J gene: TRBJ2-7; D gene: TRBD2; clone size: -; V gene: TRBV5-1; CDR3 DNA: TGCGCCAGCAGCTTGGAGGCTAGCGGGAGATCCGAGCAGTACTTC; CDR3 protein: CASSLEASGRSEQYF
J gene: TRBJ2-4; D gene: -; clone size: -; V gene: TRBV20-1; CDR3 DNA: TGCAGTGCTAGAGTGGGGCCCGGCACCTCAAGCATTCAGTACTTC; CDR3 protein: CSARVGPGTSSIQYF
J gene: TRBJ1-1; D gene: -; clone size: -; V gene: TRBV6-5; CDR3 DNA: TGTGCCAGCAGTTATGGGGCGGGGCAGGTGAACACTGAAGCTTTCTTT; CDR3 protein: CASSYGAGQVNTEAFF
J gene: TRBJ1-5; D gene: TRBD1; clone size: many; V gene: TRBV5-1; CDR3 DNA: TGCGCCAGCAGCCCGGGGACAGGGAGGGATTCGGATCAGCCCCAGCATTTT; CDR3 protein: CASSPGTGRDSDQPQHF
J gene: TRBJ2-7; D gene: -; clone size: few; V gene: TRBV15; CDR3 DNA: TGTGCCACCAGCAGAGATTCCTTACAACCCTACGAGCAGTACTTC; CDR3 protein: CATSRDSLQPYEQYF
J gene: TRBJ1-1; D gene: -; clone size: -; V gene: TRBV18; CDR3 DNA: TGTGCCAGCTCACCACCGGGCAGGGGAAACACTGAAGCTTTCTTT; CDR3 protein: CASSPPGRGNTEAFF
J gene: TRBJ2-1; D gene: -; clone size: few; V gene: TRBV2; CDR3 DNA: TGTGCCAGCAGATCGGACAGACTAGCCTACAATGAGCAGTTCTTC; CDR3 protein: CASRSDRLAYNEQFF
J gene: TRBJ2-3; D gene: -; clone size: many; V gene: TRBV15; CDR3 DNA: TGTGCCACCAGCAGACAGCGAGGGGGCACAGATACGCAGTATTTT; CDR3 protein: CATSRQRGGTDTQYF
J gene: TRBJ2-1; D gene: TRBD2; clone size: -; V gene: TRBV7-9; CDR3 DNA: TGTGCCAGCAGCTTAGCTTTGGGCGGGGGTTCCTACAATGAGCAGTTCTTC; CDR3 protein: CASSLALGGGSYNEQFF
J gene: TRBJ1-2; D gene: TRBD1; clone size: few; V gene: TRBV10-3; CDR3 DNA: TGTGCCGTATCCGGGACAGATTATGGCTACACCTTC; CDR3 protein: CAVSGTDYGYTF
J gene: TRBJ2-2; D gene: -; clone size: -; V gene: TRBV15; CDR3 DNA: TGTGCCACCAGCAGAGAGAGAAAGAACACCGGGGAGCTGTTTTTT; CDR3 protein: CATSRERKNTGELFF
J gene: TRBJ2-5; D gene: -; clone size: -; V gene: TRBV7-2; CDR3 DNA: TGTGCCAGCAGCTTGACAGGAGGAAAAGAGACCCAGTACTTC; CDR3 protein: CASSLTGGKETQYF
J gene: TRBJ2-5; D gene: TRBD2; clone size: -; V gene: TRBV20-1; CDR3 DNA: TGCAGTGCTGGGCTAGGCGGGGGGGAGACCCAGTACTTC; CDR3 protein: CSAGLGGGETQYF
J gene: TRBJ2-7; D gene: TRBD1; clone size: -; V gene: TRBV6-1; CDR3 DNA: TGTGCCAGCAACTCGGGACAGGGGGCGTACGAGCAGTACTTC; CDR3 protein: CASNSGQGAYEQYF
J gene: TRBJ2-2; D gene: TRBD2; clone size: few; V gene: TRBV7-9; CDR3 DNA: TGTGCCAGCAGCTTGGCAAGGACTAGCCGAACCGGGGAGCTGTTTTTT; CDR3 protein: CASSLARTSRTGELFF
J gene: TRBJ2-1; D gene: -; clone size: many; V gene: TRBV10-3; CDR3 DNA: TGTGCCATCAGTGAGTTAGACAAACAAGGGCAGTTCTTC; CDR3 protein: CAISELDKQGQFF
J gene: TRBJ2-1; D gene: TRBD2; clone size: few; V gene: TRBV5-5; CDR3 DNA: TGTGCCAGCAGCTTGGGTGCGGGAGCGCTCTACAATGAGCAGTTCTTC; CDR3 protein: CASSLGAGALYNEQFF
J gene: TRBJ2-7; D gene: -; clone size: few; V gene: TRBV12-3/TRBV12-4; CDR3 DNA: TGTGCCAGCAGGGCAGGGCCCCCTTCCCACGAGCAGTACTTC; CDR3 protein: CASRAGPPSHEQYF
J gene: TRBJ1-1; D gene: -; clone size: many; V gene: TRBV5-1; CDR3 DNA: TGCGCCAGCAGCCCCAGAGACACCTTGAACACTGAAGCTTTCTTT; CDR3 protein: CASSPRDTLNTEAFF
J gene: TRBJ2-2; D gene: TRBD2; clone size: -; V gene: TRBV6-1; CDR3 DNA: TGTGCCAGCAGTGAACTGCGGGGGGCAGCCGGGGAGCTGTTTTTT; CDR3 protein: CASSELRGAAGELFF
J gene: TRBJ2-4; D gene: TRBD2; clone size: -; V gene: TRBV4-2; CDR3 DNA: TGTGCCAGCAGCCAGAGACTAGCGGGAGACAAAACAGACATTCAGTACTTC; CDR3 protein: CASSQRLAGDKTDIQYF
J gene: TRBJ1-1; D gene: -; clone size: many; V gene: TRBV2; CDR3 DNA: TGTGCCAGCGGAGGGAACACTGAAGCTTTCTTT; CDR3 protein: CASGGNTEAFF
J gene: TRBJ2-2; D gene: -; clone size: few; V gene: TRBV28; CDR3 DNA: TGTGCCAGCAGTTTAGTACTACAGGGAGTAGCCGGGGAGCTGTTTTTT; CDR3 protein: CASSLVLQGVAGELFF
J gene: TRBJ2-1; D gene: TRBD2; clone size: -; V gene: TRBV4-2; CDR3 DNA: TGTGCCAGCAGCCAGACTAGCTGGACCTCCTACAATGAGCAGTTCTTC; CDR3 protein: CASSQTSWTSYNEQFF
J gene: TRBJ1-4; D gene: -; clone size: -; V gene: TRBV5-1; CDR3 DNA: TGCGCCAGCAGCTTGGTCGGAGGGGAAGTGGATGAAAAACTGTTTTTT; CDR3 protein: CASSLVGGEVDEKLFF
J gene: TRBJ2-5; D gene: -; clone size: few; V gene: TRBV19; CDR3 DNA: TGTGCCAGTAGTATGGGCCTCGTAGAGACCCAGTACTTC; CDR3 protein: CASSMGLVETQYF
J gene: TRBJ2-5; D gene: -; clone size: -; V gene: TRBV12-3/TRBV12-4; CDR3 DNA: TGTGCCAGCAGTTTATGGGGGCGTCGGGAGACCCAGTACTTC; CDR3 protein: CASSLWGRRETQYF
J gene: TRBJ2-1; D gene: TRBD2; clone size: few; V gene: TRBV27; CDR3 DNA: TGTGCCAGCAACTTGGCGGGAGGGCCCAATGAGCAGTTCTTC; CDR3 protein: CASNLAGGPNEQFF
J gene: TRBJ1-1; D gene: -; clone size: few; V gene: TRBV5-1; CDR3 DNA: TGCGCCAGCAGCTTGTGGGGTGAAGCTTTCTTT; CDR3 protein: CASSLWGEAFF
J gene: TRBJ1-2; D gene: -; clone size: many; V gene: TRBV5-6; CDR3 DNA: TGTGCCAGCAGCTCTTCCGGGACGGCGGCAAATAACTATGGCTACACCTTC; CDR3 protein: CASSSSGTAANNYGYTF
J gene: TRBJ1-2; D gene: -; clone size: many; V gene: TRBV20-1; CDR3 DNA: TGCAGTGCTAGAGATAGTCCCCCAAGGAACTATGGCTACACCTTC; CDR3 protein: CSARDSPPRNYGYTF
J gene: TRBJ2-3; D gene: -; clone size: few; V gene: TRBV7-9; CDR3 DNA: TGTGCCAGCAGCTTAGCTAGGGGTGGCGCAGATACGCAGTATTTT; CDR3 protein: CASSLARGGADTQYF
J gene: TRBJ1-5; D gene: -; clone size: -; V gene: TRBV2; CDR3 DNA: TGTGCCAGCAGTACTCAGGGAAACTTCAATCAGCCCCAGCATTTT; CDR3 protein: CASSTQGNFNQPQHF
J gene: TRBJ2-3; D gene: -; clone size: -; V gene: TRBV27; CDR3 DNA: TGTGCCAGCAGTTTTGGGGGTGTTGCTGATACGCAGTATTTT; CDR3 protein: CASSFGGVADTQYF
J gene: TRBJ2-7; D gene: TRBD2; clone size: many; V gene: TRBV25-1; CDR3 DNA: TGTGCCAGCAGTGAACCGGGGGGGCTGAGGGAGCAGTACTTC; CDR3 protein: CASSEPGGLREQYF
J gene: TRBJ2-1; D gene: TRBD2; clone size: -; V gene: TRBV25-1; CDR3 DNA: TGTGCCAGCAGTGAAGCCGGCCCGGGAGGGCCCTACAATGAGCAGTTCTTC; CDR3 protein: CASSEAGPGGPYNEQFF
J gene: TRBJ2-3; D gene: TRBD2; clone size: many; V gene: TRBV29-1; CDR3 DNA: TGCAGCGTTGATTGGTCGAGCGGGAGGGGTCGAGGCACAGATACGCAGTATTTT; CDR3 protein: CSVDWSSGRGRGTDTQYF
J gene: TRBJ2-2; D gene: -; clone size: once; V gene: TRBV20-1; CDR3 DNA: TGCAGTGCTAGAGATTCCCTTACAGGGAACACCGGGGAGCTGTTTTTT; CDR3 protein: CSARDSLTGNTGELFF
J gene: TRBJ2-3; D gene: TRBD2; clone size: many; V gene: TRBV20-1; CDR3 DNA: TGCAGTGCCAACCCGGTTAGCGGGAACACAGATACGCAGTATTTT; CDR3 protein: CSANPVSGNTDTQYF
J gene: TRBJ2-7; D gene: -; clone size: many; V gene: TRBV12-3/TRBV12-4; CDR3 DNA: TGTGCCACCGCCCTTGCGGAAGCCTACGAGCAGTACTTC; CDR3 protein: CATALAEAYEQYF
J gene: TRBJ2-3; D gene: TRBD1; clone size: few; V gene: TRBV2; CDR3 DNA: TGTGCCAGCAGTGGGGCCCGACACAGGGGGCTGATCATGCGGGAGTTGGGTACAGATACGCAGTATTTT; CDR3 protein: CASSGARHRGLIMRELGTDTQYF
J gene: TRBJ1-5; D gene: -; clone size: -; V gene: TRBV29-1; CDR3 DNA: TGCAGCGCAGAGACAGGAGACAATCAGCCCCAGCATTTT; CDR3 protein: CSAETGDNQPQHF
J gene: TRBJ2-3; D gene: -; clone size: -; V gene: TRBV4-1; CDR3 DNA: TGCGCCAGCAGCCAAGTTGGATCTAGCACAGATACGCAGTATTTT; CDR3 protein: CASSQVGSSTDTQYF